This TCR beta chain was recorded in a study of T-cell reconstitution after alpha-beta-depleted transplantation in children. This clonotype has at least ten counts. Construction of the TCRbeta library involved unique molecular identifiers. TCRdb reanalysed the PCR reads using MiXCR and keeps one entry per CDR3 protein. Here the sample spans 200,000 to 250,000 distinct CDR3 sequences, more than 10% being singletons. With 0 bases removed from V and 1 base from J, the gap between germline ends came to 6 bases. CDR1 and CDR2 (germline): SGHAT, FQNNGV. The CDR3 is made up of 14 amino acids. This material consisted of PBMCs from the stem cell graft donor, taken from the stem cell graft. This sequence was found in a human donor who donated a stem cell graft to a child with acute lymphoblastic leukemia. The gene calls are TRBV11-2 and TRBJ2-5; D not resolved. The CDR3 sequence: CASSLERLQETQYF. DNA of the CDR3: TGTGCCAGCAGCTTAGAGAGGCTCCAAGAGACCCAGTACTTC.